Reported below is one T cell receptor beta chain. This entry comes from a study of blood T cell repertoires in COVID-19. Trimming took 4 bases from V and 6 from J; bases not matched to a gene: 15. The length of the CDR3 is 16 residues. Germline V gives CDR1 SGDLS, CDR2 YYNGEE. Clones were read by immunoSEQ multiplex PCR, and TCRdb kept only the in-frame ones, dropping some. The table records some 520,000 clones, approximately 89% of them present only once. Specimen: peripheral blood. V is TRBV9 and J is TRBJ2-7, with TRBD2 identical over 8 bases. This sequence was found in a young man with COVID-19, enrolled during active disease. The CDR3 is CASSPQGGRQLGEQYF. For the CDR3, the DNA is TGTGCCAGCAGCCCCCAGGGCGGGAGGCAGTTGGGCGAGCAGTACTTC.